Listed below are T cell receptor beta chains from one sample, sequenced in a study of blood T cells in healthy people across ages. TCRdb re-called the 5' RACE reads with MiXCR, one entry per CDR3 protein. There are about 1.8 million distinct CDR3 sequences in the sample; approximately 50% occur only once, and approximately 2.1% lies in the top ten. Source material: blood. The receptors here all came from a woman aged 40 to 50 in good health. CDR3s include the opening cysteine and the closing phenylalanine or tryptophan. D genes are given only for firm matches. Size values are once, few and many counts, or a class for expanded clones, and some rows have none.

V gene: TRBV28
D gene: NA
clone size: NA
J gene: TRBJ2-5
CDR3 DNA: TGTGCCAGCAGTTTGCCGGGGACCGAAAAAGAGACCCAGTACTTC
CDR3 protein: CASSLPGTEKETQYF

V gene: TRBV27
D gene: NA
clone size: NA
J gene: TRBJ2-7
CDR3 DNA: TGTGCCAGCAGTTTAAGTGGGATAGCAGAGCAGTACTTC
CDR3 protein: CASSLSGIAEQYF

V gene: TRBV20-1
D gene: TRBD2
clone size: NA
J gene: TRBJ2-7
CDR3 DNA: TGCAGTGCTAGAGTTACTAGCGGGGGGGCCTACGAGCAGTACTTC
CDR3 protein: CSARVTSGGAYEQYF

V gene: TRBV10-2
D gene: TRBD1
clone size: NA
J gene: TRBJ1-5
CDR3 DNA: TGCGCCAGCAGGGCAGGGGGCATACGTCAGCCCCAGCATTTT
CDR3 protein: CASRAGGIRQPQHF

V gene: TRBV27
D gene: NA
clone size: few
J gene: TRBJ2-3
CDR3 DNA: TGTGCCAGCAGCCCGCAGTGGGACACAGATACGCAGTATTTT
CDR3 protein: CASSPQWDTDTQYF

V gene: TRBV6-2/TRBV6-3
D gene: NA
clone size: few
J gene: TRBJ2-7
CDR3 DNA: TGTGCCACAACGGACAAGCCCTACGAGCAGTACTTC
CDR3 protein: CATTDKPYEQYF

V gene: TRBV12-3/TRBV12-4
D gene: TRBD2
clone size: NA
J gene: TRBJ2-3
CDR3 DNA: TGTGCCAGCGGTGCACGACTAGCGAGTATCACAGATACGCAGTATTTT
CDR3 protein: CASGARLASITDTQYF

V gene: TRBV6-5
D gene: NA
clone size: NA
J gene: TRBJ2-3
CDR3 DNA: TGTGCCAGCACCCCAGGTTGGGGGGGGCTACATACGCAGTATTTT
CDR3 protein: CASTPGWGGLHTQYF

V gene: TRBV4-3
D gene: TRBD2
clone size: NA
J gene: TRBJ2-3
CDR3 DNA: TGCGCCAGCAGCCCCTACGTAGCGGGGTTCACAGATACGCAGTATTTT
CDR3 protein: CASSPYVAGFTDTQYF

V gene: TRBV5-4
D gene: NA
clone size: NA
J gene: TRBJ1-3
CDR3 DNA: TGTGCCAGCAGCCCCGCAAACTCTGGAAACACCATATATTTT
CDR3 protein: CASSPANSGNTIYF

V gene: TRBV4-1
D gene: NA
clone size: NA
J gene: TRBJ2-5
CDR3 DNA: TGCGCCAGCAGCTCGGTCCTGACCCAGTACTTC
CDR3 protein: CASSSVLTQYF

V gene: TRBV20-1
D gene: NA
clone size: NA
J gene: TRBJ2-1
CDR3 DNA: TGCAGTGCTCCAAATAGGGCTCGGGGGAACAGTGAGCAGTTCTTC
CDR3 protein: CSAPNRARGNSEQFF

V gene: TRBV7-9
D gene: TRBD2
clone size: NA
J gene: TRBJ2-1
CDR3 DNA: TGTGCCAGCAGCTTAGCGATTAGCGGGGGGTACAATGAGCAGTTCTTC
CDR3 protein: CASSLAISGGYNEQFF

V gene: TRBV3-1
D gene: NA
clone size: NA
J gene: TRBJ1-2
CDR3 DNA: TGTGCCAGCAGCCAAGGCGCCCGGGGGGCCTCTGGCTACACCTTC
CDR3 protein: CASSQGARGASGYTF

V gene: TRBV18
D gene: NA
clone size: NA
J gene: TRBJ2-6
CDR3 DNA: TGTGCCAGCTCACCGGACAGTCACTCTGGGGCCAACGTCCTGACTTTC
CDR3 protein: CASSPDSHSGANVLTF

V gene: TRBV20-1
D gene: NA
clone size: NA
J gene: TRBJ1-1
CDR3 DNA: TGCAGTGCTAGAAAACTTATGGACTCCGTGGACACTGAAGCTTTCTTT
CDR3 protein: CSARKLMDSVDTEAFF

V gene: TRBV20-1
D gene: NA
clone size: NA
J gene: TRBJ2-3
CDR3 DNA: TGCAGTGCTAGAGCTCCAGAAGGGAGCCCAGATACGCAGTATTTT
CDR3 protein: CSARAPEGSPDTQYF